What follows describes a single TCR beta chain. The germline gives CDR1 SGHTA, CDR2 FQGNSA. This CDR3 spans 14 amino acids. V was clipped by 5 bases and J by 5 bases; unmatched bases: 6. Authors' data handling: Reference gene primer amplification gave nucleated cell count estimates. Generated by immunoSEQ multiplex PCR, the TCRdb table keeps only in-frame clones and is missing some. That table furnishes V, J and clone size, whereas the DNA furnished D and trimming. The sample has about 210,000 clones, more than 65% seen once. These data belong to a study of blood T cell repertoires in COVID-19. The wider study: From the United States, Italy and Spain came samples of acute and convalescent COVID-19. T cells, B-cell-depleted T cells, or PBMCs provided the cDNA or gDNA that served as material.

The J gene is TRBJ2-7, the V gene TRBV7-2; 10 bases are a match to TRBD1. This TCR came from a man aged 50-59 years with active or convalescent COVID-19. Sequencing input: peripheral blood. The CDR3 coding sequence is TGTGCCAGCAGCCCTTGGACAGGGGGAGACGAGCAGTACTTC. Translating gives CASSPWTGGDEQYF.